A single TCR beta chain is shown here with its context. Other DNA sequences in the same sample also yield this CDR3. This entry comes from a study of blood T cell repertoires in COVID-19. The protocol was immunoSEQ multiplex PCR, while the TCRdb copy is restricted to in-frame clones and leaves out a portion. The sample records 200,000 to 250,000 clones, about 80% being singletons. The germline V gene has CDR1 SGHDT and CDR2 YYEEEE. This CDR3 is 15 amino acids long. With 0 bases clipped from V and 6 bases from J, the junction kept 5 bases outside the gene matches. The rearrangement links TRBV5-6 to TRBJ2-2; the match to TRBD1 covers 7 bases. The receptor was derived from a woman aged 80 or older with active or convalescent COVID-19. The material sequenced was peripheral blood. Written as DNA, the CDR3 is TGTGCCAGCAGCTTGGGGTTAGGGGGCTCCGGGGAGCTGTTTTTT. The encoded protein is CASSLGLGGSGELFF.